This T cell receptor beta chain was sequenced during a study of OX40 agonist ivuxolimab in advanced cancers. Samples were taken at baseline and on day 1 of cycles 4 and 7. The table came from immunoSEQ multiplex PCR; TCRdb's copy has only in-frame clones and leaves some out. Here the sample spans about 20,000 clones, roughly 83% being singletons. The sample in question was CD4+ or CD8+ T cells sorted from blood, obtained in a trial of the OX40 agonist ivuxolimab. This TCR was sampled from an adult with an advanced solid tumor such as melanoma, head and neck, liver or kidney cancer.

The CDR3 DNA reads as TGTGCCAGTAGTATGGGAGGGGCGCACTACGAGCAGTACTTC. It yields the protein CASSMGGAHYEQYF. The chain links TRBV19 to TRBJ2-7; 7 bases map to TRBD2. Per the germline V gene, CDR1 is LNHDA and CDR2 is SQIVND (reference sequence). The CDR3 consists of 14 residues. The V gene end was trimmed by 3 bases and the J gene end by 3 bases; junction bases not matched to a gene: 5.